The 7 T cell receptor beta chains listed next were all sequenced from one sample in a study of vaccination and CD4 T cells after COVID-19 (dated by TCRdb to between 2021 and 2023). Libraries were built with PCR. Instrument on record: Illumina iSeq 100. At the Johns Hopkins FTIC core, DNA from the cultured CD4+ T cells underwent TCR sequencing with the Oncomine TCR Beta short-read assay. Using fastp trimming at Q25 and MiXCR clonotype assembly, TCRdb reanalyzed the public sequencing data and kept in-frame beta chains. Rows matching on CDR3 protein sequence are summarized as one entry with the most common DNA and genes. In this sample the table shows around 10,000 distinct CDR3 sequences, around 40% of which occur a single time. The top ten constitute more than 30% of the sample. This sample's treatment or condition label indicates: roughly 11-day PBMC culture with coronavirus spike peptide pools or control peptides (ViraFEST assay).

No antigen has been identified for these receptors. The material sequenced was CD4+ T cells from blood, cultured in vitro. The receptors here all came from a human donor who had recovered from COVID-19.

This clonotype was found a few times. This chain uses TRBV5-6 with TRBJ1-1, with 9 positions matching TRBD1. With 3 bases clipped from V and 0 bases from J, the junction kept 9 bases outside the gene matches. This CDR3 spans 17 amino acids. Germline CDR1 SGHDT, CDR2 YYEEEE. Here the CDR3 DNA reads TGTGCCAGCAGCTACCCGGGACAGGGATATATGAACACTGAAGCTTTCTTT. It translates to CASSYPGQGYMNTEAFF.

The chain recombines TRBV7-8 with TRBJ2-5; 13 nucleotides align to TRBD2. The J segment lost 5 bases and the V segment lost 5 bases, leaving 8 bases of the junction unmatched. Per the germline V gene, CDR1 is SGHVS and CDR2 is FQNEAQ. There are 16 residues in the CDR3. CDR3 sequence: CASSPETSGGLETQYF. In DNA, the CDR3 is TGTGCCAGCAGCCCGGAGACTAGCGGGGGGCTGGAGACCCAGTACTTC.

The V gene is TRBV7-2, the J gene TRBJ2-2; 9 bases match TRBD2. This CDR3 contains 16 residues. J lost 5 bases, V lost 1 base, and 5 bases had no gene match. Looked up from germline, CDR1 is SGHTA and CDR2 is FQGNSA. The DNA for the CDR3 is TGTGCCAGCAGCTTAGGGGCGGGGGGGCTAACCGGGGAGCTGTTTTTT. This codes for CASSLGAGGLTGELFF.

V usage is TRBV6-1 and J usage is TRBJ1-6; D not resolved. V shed 7 bases and J shed 9 bases, with 13 bases lying between them. This CDR3 is built from 13 residues. Germline V gene lookup returns CDR1 MNHNS and CDR2 SASEGT. The CDR3 region has the DNA TGTGCCAGCAAAGAGGGTGTTGGTTCACCCCTCCACTTT. Protein: CASKEGVGSPLHF.

The J gene is TRBJ2-7, the V gene TRBV6-5; 11 bases line up with TRBD2. With 3 bases clipped from V and 0 bases from J, the junction kept 4 bases outside the gene matches. CDR1 MNHEY and CDR2 SVGAGI come from the germline V gene. The CDR3 is made up of 16 amino acids. CDR3 in DNA: TGTGCCAGCAGTTATACTAGCGGGGGTGGCTCCTACGAGCAGTACTTC. Translated, it gives CASSYTSGGGSYEQYF.

This clonotype was detected once. The V and J genes are TRBV5-1 and TRBJ2-2, with a tentative D call TRBD1 (6 bases). The CDR3 has 15 amino acids. V lost 0 bases and J lost 2, with 8 bases in between. The germline CDR1 and CDR2 sequences are SGHRS and YFSETQ. The CDR3, as DNA: TGCGCCAGCAGCTTGGGAGGGGGAAACACCGGGGAGCTGTTTTTT. Residues: CASSLGGGNTGELFF.

Turning to this clonotype: Germline is not matched at one junction end, which may reflect a read error. The V and J genes are TRBV5-1 and TRBJ2-2; the D gene is possibly TRBD2 (5 bases). CDR3 size: 12 residues. Germline CDR1 SGHRS, CDR2 YFSETQ. The CDR3 loop reads CASSLLGGQLFF. The CDR3 DNA reads TGCGCCAGCAGCTTGTTGGGCGGGCAGCTGTTTTTT.